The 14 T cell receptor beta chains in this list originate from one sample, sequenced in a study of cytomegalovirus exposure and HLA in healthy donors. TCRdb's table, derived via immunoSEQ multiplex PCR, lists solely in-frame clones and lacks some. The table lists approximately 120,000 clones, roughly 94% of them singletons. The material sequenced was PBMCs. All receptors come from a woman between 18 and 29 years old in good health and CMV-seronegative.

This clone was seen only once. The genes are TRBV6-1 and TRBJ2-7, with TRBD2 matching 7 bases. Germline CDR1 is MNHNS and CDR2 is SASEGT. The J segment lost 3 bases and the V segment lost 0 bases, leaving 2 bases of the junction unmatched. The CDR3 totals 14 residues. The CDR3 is CASSEAPGGYEQYF. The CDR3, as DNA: TGTGCCAGCAGTGAAGCCCCGGGGGGCTACGAGCAGTACTTC.

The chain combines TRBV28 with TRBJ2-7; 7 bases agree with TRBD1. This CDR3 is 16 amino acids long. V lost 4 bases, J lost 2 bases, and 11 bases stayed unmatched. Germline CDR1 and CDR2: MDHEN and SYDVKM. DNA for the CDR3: TGTGCCAGCAGTTCCTGGGACAGCCGATATGCCTACGAGCAGTACTTC. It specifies CASSSWDSRYAYEQYF.

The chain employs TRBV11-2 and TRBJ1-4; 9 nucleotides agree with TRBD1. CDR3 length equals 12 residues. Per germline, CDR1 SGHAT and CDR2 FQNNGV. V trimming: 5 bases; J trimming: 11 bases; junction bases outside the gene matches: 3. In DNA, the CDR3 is TGTGCCAGCAGCACCGGACAGGGGAAACTGTTTTTT. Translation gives CASSTGQGKLFF.

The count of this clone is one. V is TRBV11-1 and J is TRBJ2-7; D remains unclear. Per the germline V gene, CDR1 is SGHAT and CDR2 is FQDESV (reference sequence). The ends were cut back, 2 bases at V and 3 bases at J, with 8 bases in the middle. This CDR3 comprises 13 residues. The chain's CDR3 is CASSLNAGYEQYF. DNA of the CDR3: TGTGCCAGCAGCTTAAACGCAGGCTACGAGCAGTACTTC.

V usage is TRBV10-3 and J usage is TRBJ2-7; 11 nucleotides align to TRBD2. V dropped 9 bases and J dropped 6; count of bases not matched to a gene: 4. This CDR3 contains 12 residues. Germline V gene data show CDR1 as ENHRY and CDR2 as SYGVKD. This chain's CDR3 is CAISGTSGEQYF. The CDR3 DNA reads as TGTGCCATATCAGGGACTAGCGGCGAGCAGTACTTC.

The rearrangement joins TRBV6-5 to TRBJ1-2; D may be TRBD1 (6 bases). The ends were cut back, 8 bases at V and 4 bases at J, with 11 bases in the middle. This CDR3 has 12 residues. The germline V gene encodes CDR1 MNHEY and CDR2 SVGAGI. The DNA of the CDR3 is TGTGCCAGCGGGCAGGGGACCTATGGCTACACCTTC. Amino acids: CASGQGTYGYTF.

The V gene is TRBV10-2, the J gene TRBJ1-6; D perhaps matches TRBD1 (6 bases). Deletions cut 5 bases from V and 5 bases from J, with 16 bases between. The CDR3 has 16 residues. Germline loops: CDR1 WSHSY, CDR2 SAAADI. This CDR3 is CASSRTALGNNSPLHF. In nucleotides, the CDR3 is TGCGCCAGCAGTAGGACAGCTTTAGGCAATAATTCACCCCTCCACTTT.

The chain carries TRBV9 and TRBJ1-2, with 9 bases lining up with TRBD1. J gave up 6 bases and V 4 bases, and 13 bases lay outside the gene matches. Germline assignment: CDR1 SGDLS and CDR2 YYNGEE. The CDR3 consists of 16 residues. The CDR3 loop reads CASSTGTGNRGDGYTF. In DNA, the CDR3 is TGTGCCAGCAGCACCGGGACAGGGAATCGTGGGGATGGCTACACCTTC. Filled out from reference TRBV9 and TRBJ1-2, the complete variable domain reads DSGVTQTPKHLITATGQRVTLRCSPRSGDLSVYWYQQSLDQGLQFLIQYYNGEERAKGNILERFSAQQFPDLHSELNLSSLELGDSALYFCASSTGTGNRGDGYTFGSGTRLTVV.

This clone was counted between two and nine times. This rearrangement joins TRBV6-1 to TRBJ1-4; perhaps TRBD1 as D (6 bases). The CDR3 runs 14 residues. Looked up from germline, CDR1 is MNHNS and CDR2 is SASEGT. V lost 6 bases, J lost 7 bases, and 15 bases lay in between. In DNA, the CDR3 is TGTGCCAGCAGACGGACAGCCGGCGGTGAAAAACTGTTTTTT. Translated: CASRRTAGGEKLFF.

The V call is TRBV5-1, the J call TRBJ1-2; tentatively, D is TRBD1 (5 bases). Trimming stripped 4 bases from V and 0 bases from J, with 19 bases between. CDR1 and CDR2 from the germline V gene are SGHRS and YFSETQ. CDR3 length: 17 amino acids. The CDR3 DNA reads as TGCGCCAGCAGCCCCGACGCGACAGTTCTTCCTAACTATGGCTACACCTTC. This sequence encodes CASSPDATVLPNYGYTF.

The CDR3 DNA sequence: TGCAGCGTTGAAACCCCAGGGGGCGAGGGAAACACCATATATTTT. Amino acid sequence: CSVETPGGEGNTIYF. The V call is TRBV29-1, the J call TRBJ1-3; the match to TRBD1 covers 8 bases. The CDR3 has 15 residues. J was trimmed by 4 bases and V by 2 bases; bases with no gene match: 7. CDR1 is SQVTM and CDR2 is ANQGSEA in the germline V gene.

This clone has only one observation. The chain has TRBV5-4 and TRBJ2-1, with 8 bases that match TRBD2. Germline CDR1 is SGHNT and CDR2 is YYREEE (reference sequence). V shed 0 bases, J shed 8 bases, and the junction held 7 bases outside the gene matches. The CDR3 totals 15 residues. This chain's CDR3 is CASSLDSGGRDEQFF. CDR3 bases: TGTGCCAGCAGCTTGGACTCGGGAGGGCGGGATGAGCAGTTCTTC. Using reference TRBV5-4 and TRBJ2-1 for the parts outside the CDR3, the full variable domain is ETGVTQSPTHLIKTRGQQVTLRCSSQSGHNTVSWYQQALGQGPQFIFQYYREEENGRGNFPPRFSGLQFPNYSSELNVNALELDDSALYLCASSLDSGGRDEQFFGPGTRLTVL.

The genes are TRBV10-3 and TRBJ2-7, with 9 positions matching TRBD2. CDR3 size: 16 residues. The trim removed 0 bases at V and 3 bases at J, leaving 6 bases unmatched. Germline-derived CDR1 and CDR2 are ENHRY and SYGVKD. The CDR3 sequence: CAISESGLAGSYEQYF. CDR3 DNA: TGTGCCATCAGTGAGTCAGGGCTAGCGGGAAGCTACGAGCAGTACTTC.

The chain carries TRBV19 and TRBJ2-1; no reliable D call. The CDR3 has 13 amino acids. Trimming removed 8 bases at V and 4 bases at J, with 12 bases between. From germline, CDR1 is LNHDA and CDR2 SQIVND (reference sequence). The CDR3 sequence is CASGEPPYNEQFF. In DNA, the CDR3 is TGTGCCAGTGGAGAGCCCCCTTACAATGAGCAGTTCTTC.